The entry below describes one T cell receptor (beta chain). It lacks a known antigen. No much larger clone exists at a distance of one base, and base qualities are not known. The data derive from a study of long-term antiretroviral therapy in people with HIV (dated by TCRdb to 2022 to 2024). Study-level background: The earliest samples were collected approximately a decade before the 2015 WHO recommendation for immediate ART, a period when ART was typically delayed until CD4 counts fell. Among the 25 to 35 participants with HIV, ten to eleven were female. From a few dozen adults with confirmed HIV infection, the cohort provided fewer than 200 cryopreserved PBMC samples, gathered serially across a mean of around six years (range 1-12). No cross-contamination during QIAcube processing was shown when test extractions of a monoclonal T-cell line were performed alongside about 30 polyclonal samples. A retrospective serial study tested whether ART initiation and durable HIV suppression were associated with changes in peripheral blood TRB repertoire composition and diversity.

To be included, a participant needed at least one PBMC sample from before ART initiation plus at least two post-ART samples. Every participant with HIV received treatment in the United States of America. Cryopreserved samples of 1-10 million PBMC were thawed and washed before DNA extraction. At the time of the earliest PBMC sample, participants with HIV were aged between roughly 20 and 60 years. Each participant contributed PBMC samples from 1-4 timepoints before ART initiation and 2-8 timepoints after ART initiation, with a median of 7 samples. Serial HIV viral load, CD4+ T-cell count, ART history and demographic data were obtained for every participant. Using a Qiagen kit on a QIAcube, genomic DNA was extracted from unsorted PBMC, with samples processed in batches of 12. V is pruned by 5 bases and J by 4 bases, leaving 8 bases of the junction without a gene match. The germline V gene specifies SGHVS as CDR1 and FNYEAQ as CDR2. Spanning cysteine to phenylalanine, the CDR3 consists of 16 amino acids. Just the 48-base CDR3 DNA is kept, in frame starting at base 1.

The investigation overall reported the following: Unsorted PBMC were profiled instead of sorted CD4+ and CD8+ T cells because pre-ART samples had limited cell numbers. Expanded TRB clones identified before ART initiation dominated the repertoire across all time points, though the dominance fluctuated and decreased in many PLHIV after ART. The samples were dated from about 2004 to 2017, and the ART regimens that were used may be less effective than current ART regimens. Narrower CDR3 length ranges were observed in HIV repertoires than in controls, and an antigen-experienced repertoire with only a slight naive shift after ART was suggested by the network structure. Starting ART was linked to a significant rise in TRB diversity, yet even with long-term ART the diversity remained significantly lower than in transplant donor controls. Inferences about post-ART repertoire changes were limited because no data were available on ART adherence, viral resistance or therapy changes. Owing to limited PBMC availability, only the TCR beta chain was sequenced, without alpha chain pairing.

The immunoSEQ hsTCRB v3.0 assay was used at survey level resolution to sequence the TRB variable region. A depth of 40,000-50,000 T-cell genomes per sample was targeted for TRB sequencing. TRB libraries were pooled and sequenced on an Illumina MiSeq using a v3 150-cycle kit. As for the authors' bioinformatics: Repertoire analysis was performed in R inside a reproducible Nextflow workflow that covered QC, data transformation and analysis. LymphoSeq2, an R package for exploring AIRR-Seq data, was used to implement custom analyses. After excluding a few samples that yielded fewer than 5000 total TRB sequences, under 200 HIV repertoires remained for analysis. Of the roughly 180 retained HIV repertoires, approximately 57 were collected before and more than 120 after ART initiation. Each repertoire was downsampled to 5000 TRB nucleotide sequences, and summary statistics were averaged across 100 downsampling iterations. Only TRB sequences with CDR3 regions of at least seven amino acids were retained for analysis. Diversity was assessed using a clonality score derived from Shannon entropy and using the Gini coefficient. In the repertoire networks, any two of the top 5000 CDR3 amino acid sequences were connected whenever the two sequences differed by an edit distance of one. Antigen specificity groups and MHC restriction were predicted for TRB CDR3 amino acid sequences with GLIPH2. To flag known CMV, EBV, HIV or tissue antigen associations, CDR3 amino acid sequences were matched against VDJdb and McPAS-TCR. Pre-ART, post-ART and control groups were compared with Wilcoxon signed-rank tests and Holm-Bonferroni correction. TCRdb holds this immuneACCESS table with in-frame rearrangements only. Some clones are missing; in checked studies, unresolved V genes explain under half, and the rest has no known cause. V, J and clone size reflect that table, while D and trimming were determined from the DNA. A total of about 28,000 clones appear in this sample, about 95% of them only once. Roughly 8% of the sample belongs to the ten largest clones.

The material was unsorted PBMCs, obtained 6 to 6.5 years after starting antiretroviral therapy. The source of this sequence is a man aged 25 to 40 with HIV. The sequence joins TRBV7-6 to TRBJ1-1, with 12 junctional bases fitting TRBD1. The sequence in DNA is TGTGCCAGCAGCCCAGGGACAGGGGGCTTCGGCACTGAAGCTTTCTTT. Its protein reads: CASSPGTGGFGTEAFF.